The 26 T cell receptor beta chains in this list originate from one sample, sequenced in a study of blood T cell repertoires in COVID-19. Repertoires were generated with immunoSEQ multiplex PCR, while TCRdb's copy carries only in-frame clones and drops some. The table records 61,000 or so clones, approximately 79% of them present only once. Sequencing was done on a sample of peripheral blood. The receptors were gathered from an older woman with acute or convalescent COVID-19.

The chain employs TRBV11-1 and TRBJ1-1; 8 bases are shared with TRBD1. The germline gives CDR1 SGHAT, CDR2 FQDESV (reference sequence). The CDR3 spans 16 residues. V lost 5 bases and J lost 5; bases outside the gene matches: 13. The CDR3 sequence is CASSPPGQGSTTEAFF. DNA for the CDR3: TGTGCCAGCAGCCCCCCCGGACAGGGATCAACAACTGAAGCTTTCTTT.

In regard to this clone: This sample also contains other DNA sequences that code for the same CDR3. The chain has TRBV9 and TRBJ1-2; 9 nucleotides align to TRBD1. The trim removed 4 bases at V and 2 bases at J, leaving 6 bases unmatched. The CDR3 consists of 15 residues. Germline V CDR1 and CDR2: SGDLS, YYNGEE. The chain's CDR3 is CASSPSGTGNYGYTF. The DNA of the CDR3 is TGTGCCAGCAGCCCCTCGGGGACAGGGAACTATGGCTACACCTTC.

The V and J genes are TRBV11-2 and TRBJ2-5; weak D call: TRBD2 (6 bases). The germline V gene encodes CDR1 SGHAT and CDR2 FQNNGV. V was clipped by 5 bases and J by 4 bases, with 20 bases between them. CDR3 size: 16 residues. The CDR3 region has the DNA TGTGCCAGCAGCCAATCTCGGCGGGGTGGGACAGAGACCCAGTACTTC. Residues: CASSQSRRGGTETQYF.

The chain employs TRBV19 and TRBJ2-5, with TRBD2 matching over 11 bases. J was trimmed by 7 bases and V by 3 bases; bases with no gene match: 13. The CDR3 contains 17 residues. CDR1 LNHDA and CDR2 SQIVND come from the germline V gene (reference sequence). The CDR3 loop reads CASSIVSGGDFRTTQYF. CDR3 bases: TGTGCCAGTAGTATCGTTAGCGGGGGGGACTTCCGGACGACCCAGTACTTC.

This clone was picked up one time. V is TRBV6-8 and J is TRBJ2-7; 7 bases are shared with TRBD2. Trimming took 2 bases from V and 1 from J; bases not matched to a gene: 11. This CDR3 has 17 residues. Germline V CDR1 and CDR2: MNHGY, SAAAGT. This CDR3 reads CASSYRGEAGSSYEQYF. The CDR3 coding sequence is TGTGCCAGCAGTTACCGAGGGGAAGCGGGGTCTTCCTACGAGCAGTACTTC.

V is TRBV27 and J is TRBJ1-2; D unresolved. The CDR3 length is 12 residues. V was trimmed by 5 bases and J by 2 bases, leaving 6 bases between them. CDR1 and CDR2 (germline): MNHEY, SMNVEV (reference sequence). The CDR3 here is CASSNKNYGYTF. CDR3 in DNA: TGTGCCAGCAGTAATAAAAACTATGGCTACACCTTC.

This rearrangement joins TRBV10-2 to TRBJ2-7; TRBD2 agrees at 9 bases. Germline trimming cut 0 bases from V and 5 bases from J; bases unmatched to any gene: 5. CDR3 length: 15 residues. CDR1 and CDR2 (germline): WSHSY, SAAADI. The CDR3 bases are TGCGCCAGCAGTGAGTCTAGCGGGGGCCCTCACGAGCAGTACTTC. Translating it yields CASSESSGGPHEQYF.

This clone was seen once. This chain links TRBV4-3 with TRBJ1-2, with TRBD1 matching 11 bases. The J segment lost 6 bases and the V segment lost 0 bases, leaving 3 bases of the junction unmatched. The CDR3 loop spans 15 amino acids. Germline CDR1 is LGHNA and CDR2 is YSLEER. This CDR3 is CASSQDAGQGDGYTF. The CDR3 DNA reads as TGCGCCAGCAGCCAAGATGCGGGACAGGGGGATGGCTACACCTTC.

This chain uses TRBV19 with TRBJ1-1; tentatively, D is TRBD1 (5 bases). V lost 3 bases to trimming and J lost 4 bases, with 15 bases between them. CDR3 size: 15 residues. The germline gives CDR1 LNHDA, CDR2 SQIVND (reference sequence). The CDR3: CASSIGGYPPTEAFF. The DNA of the CDR3 is TGTGCCAGTAGTATTGGGGGGTACCCCCCCACTGAAGCTTTCTTT.

This chain links TRBV30 with TRBJ2-7; D gene ambiguous. The CDR3 loop spans 15 amino acids. From germline, CDR1 is GTSNPN and CDR2 SVGIG (reference sequence). V was cut by 0 bases and J by 2 bases, with 14 bases left in between. The CDR3 region has the DNA TGTGCCTGGAGTGTACGGAACAGCCTGACCTACGAGCAGTACTTC. Translated: CAWSVRNSLTYEQYF.

The V and J genes are TRBV6-5 and TRBJ2-3, with 12 bases matching TRBD2. The V gene end was trimmed by 6 bases and the J gene end by 3 bases; junction bases not matched to a gene: 4. CDR1 is MNHEY, CDR2 SVGAGI, per germline. The CDR3 totals 15 residues. The CDR3 here is CASRSGLAGTDTQYF. DNA of the CDR3: TGTGCCAGCAGATCAGGACTAGCGGGGACAGATACGCAGTATTTT.

This clone was found a few times. V gene TRBV6-4 combines with J gene TRBJ2-7; a possible D gene is TRBD1 (6 bases). V was clipped by 2 bases and J by 1 base, with 15 bases between them. The CDR3 runs to 16 residues. The germline V gene encodes CDR1 MRHNA and CDR2 SNTAGT. CDR3 DNA: TGTGCCAGCAGTGACCCGACAGGAGTCTGTTCCTACGAGCAGTACTTC. Translating it yields CASSDPTGVCSYEQYF.

The chain is built from TRBV12-5 and TRBJ1-1; D unclear. Germline V gene data show CDR1 as LGHNT and CDR2 as FRNRAP. V was cut by 6 bases and J by 0 bases, with 11 bases left in between. CDR3 length: 14 residues. CDR3 sequence: CASGLGQLNTEAFF. The CDR3 DNA reads as TGTGCTAGTGGACTAGGCCAGTTGAACACTGAAGCTTTCTTT.

The chain combines TRBV5-1 with TRBJ2-5; 12 bases line up with TRBD2. Germline CDR1 SGHRS, CDR2 YFSETQ. The CDR3 consists of 16 residues. J was trimmed by 6 bases and V by 3 bases; bases with no gene match: 9. The CDR3 sequence is CASSSGLAGSRKTQYF. The CDR3 DNA follows: TGCGCCAGCAGCTCCGGACTAGCGGGGAGCCGCAAGACCCAGTACTTC. The entire variable domain, with the rest obtained from reference TRBV5-1 and TRBJ2-5, is as follows: KAGVTQTPRYLIKTRGQQVTLSCSPISGHRSVSWYQQTPGQGLQFLFEYFSETQRNKGNFPGRFSGRQFSNSRSEMNVSTLELGDSALYLCASSSGLAGSRKTQYFGPGTRLLVL.

This clone came up once. The CDR3 DNA reads as TGCGCCAGCAGCTTGGATCCAGGTGCGGGAGGCTACACCTTC. This translates into CASSLDPGAGGYTF. The chain combines TRBV5-1 with TRBJ1-2; D gene ambiguous. CDR1 is SGHRS and CDR2 is YFSETQ in the germline V gene. The V end lost 0 bases, the J end lost 8 bases, and 14 bases lay between the germline ends. CDR3 length: 14 amino acids.

This clone was detected only a few times. The chain links TRBV10-3 to TRBJ2-2; 9 bases fit TRBD1. CDR3 size: 16 residues. With V trimmed by 4 bases and J by 7 bases, 10 bases remained unmatched. Germline CDR1 is ENHRY and CDR2 is SYGVKD. CDR3: CAISGSTGGRFGELFF. The CDR3 DNA is TGTGCCATCAGTGGGTCGACAGGGGGGCGGTTCGGGGAGCTGTTTTTT.

V is TRBV15 and J is TRBJ2-3; 8 bases agree with TRBD2. This CDR3 contains 18 residues. With 0 bases clipped from V and 1 base from J, the junction kept 9 bases outside the gene matches. The V gene's germline CDR1 is LNHNV and CDR2 YYDKDF (reference sequence). CDR3 in DNA: TGTGCCACCAGCAGAGAACGGGTCCCAGCGGGGGGCACAGATACGCAGTATTTT. Translating gives CATSRERVPAGGTDTQYF.

Many counts were recorded for this clone. The rearrangement joins TRBV19 to TRBJ1-1, with unresolved D. Trimming pared 6 bases from V and 8 bases from J, leaving 19 bases between. The CDR3 totals 14 residues. Germline values: CDR1 LNHDA, CDR2 SQIVND (reference sequence). The CDR3 reads CASRPGGTAGEAFF. The DNA of the CDR3 is TGTGCCAGTAGGCCAGGCGGAACTGCGGGGGAAGCTTTCTTT. Variable domain in full (rest from reference TRBV19 and TRBJ1-1): DGGITQSPKYLFRKEGQNVTLSCEQNLNHDAMYWYRQDPGQGLRLIYYSQIVNDFQKGDIAEGYSVSREKKESFPLTVTSAQKNPTAFYLCASRPGGTAGEAFFGQGTRLTVV.

J is TRBJ2-1 and V is TRBV30, with 9 bases lining up with TRBD1. Germline V lookup: CDR1 GTSNPN, CDR2 SVGIG (reference sequence). With V trimmed by 5 bases and J by 4 bases, 3 bases remained unmatched. The CDR3 is 13 amino acids. CDR3 amino acids: CAWDRGDYNEQFF. In DNA form, the CDR3 reads TGTGCCTGGGACAGGGGGGATTACAATGAGCAGTTCTTC.

The rearrangement joins TRBV18 to TRBJ1-2; 7 bases align to TRBD1. V was clipped by 4 bases and J by 8 bases; unmatched bases: 7. The CDR3 length is 13 residues. In germline, CDR1 is KGHSH, CDR2 LQKENI. CDR3 residues: CASSLQDRSGYTF. The CDR3 DNA reads as TGTGCCAGCTCACTTCAGGACAGGTCCGGCTACACCTTC.

The table lists this clone with a count of one. The V call is TRBV19, the J call TRBJ1-6, with D hard to call. With 1 base removed from V and 0 bases from J, the gap between germline ends came to 10 bases. The CDR3 has 17 amino acids. CDR1 is LNHDA, CDR2 SQIVND, per germline (reference sequence). This CDR3 is CASSIAATSSYNSPLHF. In nucleotides, the CDR3 is TGTGCCAGTAGTATAGCCGCCACGAGCTCCTATAATTCACCCCTCCACTTT.

The CDR3 coding sequence is TGTGCCAGCAGCCCAACGGGGGGGCTTCCTGGGGCCAACGTCCTGACTTTC. Encoded protein: CASSPTGGLPGANVLTF. The rearrangement links TRBV5-5 to TRBJ2-6, with 8 bases identical to TRBD2. Per germline, CDR1 SGHKS and CDR2 YYEKEE (reference sequence). J was trimmed by 2 bases and V by 4 bases; bases with no gene match: 8. The CDR3 totals 17 residues.

The rearrangement joins TRBV6-2 or TRBV6-3 to TRBJ2-5; D gene unclear. Germline V gene sequence: CDR1 MNHEY, CDR2 SVGEGT. CDR3 length equals 14 residues. With 3 bases removed from V and 1 base from J, the gap between germline ends came to 9 bases. The chain's CDR3 is CASSYLSLQETQYF. For the CDR3, the DNA is TGTGCCAGCAGTTATCTCTCCCTCCAAGAGACCCAGTACTTC.

The chain joins TRBV5-1 to TRBJ1-5, with unresolved D. The CDR3 runs 15 residues. V shed 0 bases and J shed 4 bases, with 11 bases lying between them. Germline assignment: CDR1 SGHRS and CDR2 YFSETQ. CDR3 sequence: CASSLEGVSNQPQHF. The CDR3, as DNA: TGCGCCAGCAGCTTGGAGGGAGTGAGTAATCAGCCCCAGCATTTT.

V is TRBV5-4 and J is TRBJ2-1; the D is unclear. CDR3 length: 11 amino acids. The germline gives CDR1 SGHNT, CDR2 YYREEE (reference sequence). The V end was cut by 4 bases, the J end by 5 bases, with 4 bases between. Here the CDR3 DNA reads TGTGCCAGCAGCGTAAACAATGAGCAGTTCTTC. Translating gives CASSVNNEQFF.

The chain is built from TRBV5-1 and TRBJ2-7; a possible D gene is TRBD1 (6 bases). Trimming removed 3 bases from V and 1 base from J, with 17 bases in between. There are 16 residues in the CDR3. CDR1 is SGHRS and CDR2 is YFSETQ in the germline V gene. CDR3 nucleotide sequence: TGCGCCAGCAGCTCTGAAACAGGGATCTGGTCCTACGAGCAGTACTTC. Amino acid sequence: CASSSETGIWSYEQYF.